This T cell receptor (beta chain) was recovered during a study of beta chain features in type 1 diabetes (dated by TCRdb to 2016 to 2019). Some background on the complete study: Patients and healthy donors did not differ in mean age, gender distribution, total cell number or subset yield. Across all samples, approximately 100 million sorted cells were examined, and cell number per subset correlated strongly with RNA yield. The study compared TCRB repertoires of sorted circulating CD4+ T cell subsets between recently diagnosed type 1 diabetes patients and matched healthy donors. Regulatory and stem cell-like memory subsets were obtained from only 8 patients and roughly 8 healthy donors, while naive and central memory subsets were obtained from all 30 or so donors.

This clone has a handful of counts. Its target antigen remains unknown. Nothing much larger sits one base from this clone, and base qualities are not available. Via the germline V gene, CDR1 is SQVTM and CDR2 ANQGSEA. The CDR3 runs 13 amino acids, cysteine and phenylalanine included. Only CDR3 DNA remains: 39 bases, in frame from the first base. The germline ends are 14 bases apart after V is trimmed by 4 bases and J by 5 bases. Each donor gave one peripheral blood draw, roughly 0.11 L on average, collected into heparinised tubes. A BD FACSAria II was used to sort naive, central memory, regulatory and stem cell-like memory CD4+ T cells with a panel that included CD45RO, CCR7, CD25, CD127, CD95 and CD27. All sorted populations exceeded 95% purity. PBMCs were separated immediately by Lymphoprep density gradient centrifugation and were stained directly, without being cultured. So that batch effects would be minimized, each experiment stained and sorted samples in pairs, pairing one healthy donor with one patient.

What the authors observed across the whole study: At VDJ recombination sites, type 1 diabetes patients had fewer insertions and more deleted nucleotides, which implies abnormalities in thymic rearrangement. Shorter templates might have been favored by PCR, but patient and control samples were amplified and corrected together, so both groups would have been affected equally by any skew. The naive, central memory and regulatory TCRB repertoires appeared to resemble one another more closely among patients than among healthy donors. Sequencing cDNA rather than genomic DNA could over-represent highly expressing activated cells, although activation and CD3 levels did not differ between groups. Type 1 diabetes patients showed a moderate but significant shortening of TCRB CDR3 length in all four CD4+ subsets. Because small numbers of individuals were included in the HLA sub-analyses, any influence of HLA type on TCRB rearrangement was left unresolved.

The High Capacity cDNA Reverse Transcription Kit was used to reverse transcribe all of the isolated RNA, meaning that expressed TCRB transcripts were what got sequenced. Deep immunoSEQ sequencing was performed on naive, central memory and regulatory T cell samples, with an average of about 4 million total reads per sample. Sorted cells were lysed in RLT buffer and RNA was extracted with DNase-treated RNeasy Micro or Mini kits, depending on cell number. Each cell subset was processed on its own to prevent cross-contamination, while patient and healthy donor samples were processed together. Using the immunoSEQ multiplex PCR, TCRB sequences were amplified from cDNA into 87-bp fragments spanning the CDR3 region. Amplicons were sequenced on the Illumina HiSeq platform. As for the original processing: Synthetic template baselines were used to correct PCR bias computationally, reads within Hamming distance 2 were collapsed together, and singletons that could not be merged were discarded. Reads were aligned to IMGT to assign V, D and J genes, CDR3 length, and insertions or deletions at six rearrangement sites. Within each subset, clonotype counts were normalized to sorted cell number, and only after that were true diversity and Gini coefficients computed with the tcR R package. The overlap coefficient, calculated on TCRB nucleotide sequences, was used to quantify repertoire sharing. Out-of-frame TCRB sequences from naive cells were analyzed to stand in for the pre-selection repertoire. TCRdb re-hosts the immuneACCESS table, in-frame sequences only. Its copies lack some clones; in the studies checked, an unresolved V gene accounts for under half of them, and the cause for the rest is not known. V and J calls and clone size are those listed in that table; D and trimming were worked out from the DNA. The sample table holds some 330,000 clones, of which 9.5% to 11% were seen once. The ten largest clones take up roughly 0.016% of the sample.

Sequencing input: naive CD4+ T cells from blood. The sample's cell subset or site label is to be understood as: true naive CD4+ T cells. The rearrangement combines TRBV29-1 with TRBJ1-1; TRBD1 could be the D gene, as 5 bases match. This TCR derives from a woman aged 25 to 39 in good health. The CDR3 region reads CSVGPGRGTEAFF. The DNA reads as follows: TGCAGCGTTGGCCCAGGGAGGGGAACTGAAGCTTTCTTT. Reference TRBV29-1 and TRBJ1-1 proteins supply the regions before and after the CDR3; the full variable domain is: SAVISQKPSRDICQRGTSLTIQCQVDSQVTMMFWYRQQPGQSLTLIATANQGSEATYESGFVIDKFPISRPNLTFSTLTVSNMSPEDSSIYLCSVGPGRGTEAFFGQGTRLTVV.